These 23 T cell receptor delta chains came from one sample sequenced in a study of gamma-delta chains in newborns, infants, children. TCRdb reran clone calling via CATT on the reads. Of 3,500 to 4,500 delta-chain clones listed, 0.56% are singletons. Sequencing was done on a sample of blood. These receptors were taken from a child who was a newborn, infant or young child, either healthy, febrile or measles-vaccinated (not recorded which).

This clone turned up a few times. This DNA's translation and the protein TCRdb lists, from a much larger clone, do not match at residue 3, likely due to a read error; the protein shown is translated from the DNA. The rearrangement uses TRDV2 and TRDJ3, with 10 bases that match TRDD3. CDR3 length equals 19 residues. Germline-derived CDR1 and CDR2 are GEAIGNYY and EKD. The CDR3 DNA reads TGTGCCCGTGACACCGTGGGGGATACCAGCTCCTGGGACACCCGACAGATGTTTTTC. It yields the protein CARDTVGDTSSWDTRQMFF.

This clone was counted only a few times. TCRdb records a much larger clone's protein for this DNA, with a difference at residue 16 that likely arises from a read error; the protein given is the translation of the DNA. The chain recombines TRDV2 with TRDJ3; 11 nucleotides match TRDD3. Germline assignment: CDR1 GEAIGNYY and CDR2 EKD. CDR3 length equals 19 residues. As DNA, the CDR3 is TGTGCCTGTGACACCGTACTGGGGGATAGCTCCTGGGACACCCGACGGATGTTTTTC. Translated: CACDTVLGDSSWDTRRMFF.

This clone has more than one count but fewer than ten. TCRdb records a much larger clone's protein for this DNA, with a difference at residue 9 that likely arises from a read error; the protein given is the translation of the DNA. CDR3 sequence: CALGELRRETRLIF. CDR3 in DNA: TGTGCTCTTGGGGAACTTAGGAGGGAAACAAGACTCATCTTT. The chain joins TRDV1 to TRDJ1; D gene ambiguous. V was cut by 0 bases and J by 10 bases, with 15 bases left in between. Germline V gives CDR1 TSWWSYY, CDR2 QGS. The CDR3 spans 14 residues.

A note on this clone: TCRdb pairs this DNA with a much larger clone's protein that differs at residue 12, likely a read error; the protein shown was translated from the DNA. The chain combines TRDV2 with TRDJ3; 8 nucleotides line up with TRDD3. The CDR3 covers 18 residues. Per the germline V gene, CDR1 is GEAIGNYY and CDR2 is EKD. The CDR3 sequence is CACDTVLGVTWGTRQMFF. For the CDR3, the DNA is TGTGCCTGTGACACCGTACTGGGGGTAACCTGGGGCACCCGACAGATGTTTTTC.

With regard to this clone: The protein in TCRdb stems from a much larger clone and differs at residue 8 from this DNA's translation, likely a read error; here the protein is translated from the DNA. CDR3 region: CACDTGTDYGSWDTRQMFF. The CDR3 DNA is TGTGCCTGTGACACCGGAACTGATTATGGCTCCTGGGACACCCGACAGATGTTTTTC. The chain carries TRDV2 and TRDJ3; D unresolved. The CDR3 is 19 residues long. Trimming stripped 0 bases from V and 0 bases from J, with 14 bases between. The germline CDR1 and CDR2 sequences are GEAIGNYY and EKD.

This clone has more than one count but fewer than ten. It is likely a read error: a sequence one base away is far more abundant. This chain uses TRDV2 with TRDJ3; TRDD3 aligns across 13 bases. Per the germline V gene, CDR1 is GEAIGNYY and CDR2 is EKD. This CDR3 has 21 residues. The V segment lost 3 bases and the J segment 0 bases; nucleotides outside the gene matches: 10. The CDR3 coding sequence is TGTGCCTGTGACGCCGTACTGGGGGATACGCTCAGCTCCTGGGACACCCGACAGATGTTTTTC. It specifies CACDAVLGDTLSSWDTRQMFF.

Comments on this clone: TCRdb's protein for this DNA is that of a much larger clone and differs from the translation at residue 12, likely a read error; the protein shown is the DNA translation. J is TRDJ2 and V is TRDV2, with TRDD3 matching over 7 bases. Germline V gene data show CDR1 as GEAIGNYY and CDR2 as EKD. CDR3 size: 17 residues. CDR3 sequence (DNA): TGTGCCTGTGACAGCCGGGGGATCCCAGCTTTGATAGCACAACTCTTCTTT. This translates into CACDSRGIPALIAQLFF.

The sample holds a few counts of this clone. TCRdb's entry gives the protein of a much larger clone, which mismatches this DNA's translation at residues 9 and 10, likely from a read error; the protein reported here is translated from the DNA. The chain recombines TRDV2 with TRDJ3; TRDD3 agrees at 7 bases. Germline V gene data show CDR1 as GEAIGNYY and CDR2 as EKD. The CDR3 has 17 amino acids. Germline trimming cut 0 bases from V and 6 bases from J; bases unmatched to any gene: 7. This CDR3 is CACDTWGSPLDTRQMFF. CDR3 coding DNA: TGTGCCTGTGACACCTGGGGGAGCCCCTTGGACACCCGACAGATGTTTTTC.

About this clone itself: TCRdb's protein, taken from a much larger clone, differs from this DNA's translation at residue 3, likely owing to a read error; the protein displayed comes from the DNA. V usage is TRDV2 and J usage is TRDJ3; unclear D gene. CDR3 length: 15 residues. The germline V gene has CDR1 GEAIGNYY and CDR2 EKD. The CDR3 bases are TGTGCCCGTGACACCGTTTCCTGGGACACCCGACAGATGTTTTTC. Translation: CARDTVSWDTRQMFF.

As regards this clone: The protein TCRdb gives is from a much larger clone and does not agree with this DNA's translation at residue 4, likely a read error; the protein shown here comes from the DNA. Distinct nucleotide sequences in the sample also encode this CDR3. The V call is TRDV2, the J call TRDJ3; TRDD3 aligns across 11 bases. Germline assignment: CDR1 GEAIGNYY and CDR2 EKD. The CDR3 consists of 19 residues. This CDR3 reads CACGTVGDTSSWDTRQMFF. CDR3 nucleotides: TGTGCCTGTGGCACCGTGGGGGATACGAGCTCCTGGGACACCCGACAGATGTTTTTC.

Sample share makes this clone medium-sized. This sequence may be a read error, since a much larger clone differs from it by one base. The chain uses TRDV2 and TRDJ3, with 11 bases that match TRDD3. This CDR3 spans 19 amino acids. CDR1 is GEAIGNYY and CDR2 is EKD in the germline V gene. CDR3 region: CACDTVGDTSSWGTRQMFF. The CDR3 region has the DNA TGTGCCTGTGACACCGTGGGGGATACGAGCTCCTGGGGCACCCGACAGATGTTTTTC.

In the case of this clone: One base away lies a much larger clone, so this may be a sequencing read error. This sample includes further DNA sequences coding for the same CDR3. The chain uses TRDV1 and TRDJ1, with D possibly being TRDD3 (10 bases). Germline values: CDR1 TSWWSYY, CDR2 QGS. The CDR3 is made up of 19 amino acids. The DNA of the CDR3 is TGCGCTCTTGCCTTCCTACACGTATGGGGGATACCGGGCACCGATAAACTCATCTTT. Its protein is CALAFLHVWGIPGTDKLIF.

This clone was observed a handful of times. A much larger clone is a single base away; this may be a read error. The chain combines TRDV2 with TRDJ2; a possible D gene is TRDD3 (6 bases). Germline V CDR1 and CDR2: GEAIGNYY, EKD. The CDR3 totals 18 residues. Trimming cost V 5 bases and J 1 base, with 22 bases left between them. The CDR3 here is CACGTVEVGGHLTAQLFF. CDR3 DNA sequence: TGTGCCTGTGGCACGGTGGAGGTGGGGGGCCATTTGACAGCACAACTCTTCTTT.

This clone was observed a few times. A far larger clone lies a single base away; this is likely a read error. The sample has other DNA sequences that encode this CDR3 too. The J gene is TRDJ3, the V gene TRDV2; no reliable D call. Trimming shortened V by 1 base and J by 0 bases, and 15 bases separated the two germline ends. CDR3 size: 19 residues. Germline V CDR1 and CDR2: GEAIGNYY, EKD. The CDR3 DNA follows: TGTGCCTGTGACACAGGCCGGATTCGACGCTCCTGGGACACCCGACAGATGTTTTTC. Encoded protein: CACDTGRIRRSWDTRQMFF.

Comment on this clone: Its ends do not fully match the called genes, so a read error is possible. The chain uses TRDV2 and TRDJ1, with 7 bases matching TRDD3. This CDR3 region has 12 residues. Germline V gene lookup returns CDR1 GEAIGNYY and CDR2 EKD. CDR3 sequence: CACDTGYAKRIF. CDR3 DNA sequence: TGTGCCTGTGACACCGGATACGCTAAACGCATCTTT.

This clone was detected a few times. This may come from a read error, since a much larger clone is one base off. This chain links TRDV2 with TRDJ3, with 13 positions matching TRDD3. Germline loops: CDR1 GEAIGNYY, CDR2 EKD. CDR3 length: 20 amino acids. CDR3 bases: TGTGCCCGTGACGCTGTACTGGGGGATACGCTCGTCTGGGACACCCGACAGATGTTTTTC. It yields the protein CARDAVLGDTLVWDTRQMFF.

This clone was detected a few times. The gene calls are TRDV2 and TRDJ3, with D hard to call. V dropped 1 base and J dropped 2 bases, with 17 bases sitting between them. CDR1 and CDR2 (germline): GEAIGNYY, EKD. This CDR3 has 19 residues. The CDR3 nucleotides are TGTGCCTGTGACACTAGGACTCCCCTTAGCCCCTGGGACACCCGACAGATGTTTTTC. Its protein product is CACDTRTPLSPWDTRQMFF.

In the case of this clone: A far larger clone is only one base removed, so a read error is likely. The chain carries TRDV2 and TRDJ3, with TRDD3 matching over 9 bases. CDR1 is GEAIGNYY, CDR2 EKD, per germline. The CDR3 loop spans 22 amino acids. Germline trimming cut 0 bases from V and 1 base from J; bases unmatched to any gene: 15. CDR3 DNA: TGTGCCTGTGACACCCTATTTGCTGGGGGATTCCGTCAGTCCTGGGACACCCGACAGATGTTTTTC. Protein sequence: CACDTLFAGGFRQSWDTRQMFF.

This clone has a handful of counts. A much larger clone is a single base away; this may be a read error. CDR3 in amino acids: CACDCGTAQLFF. The CDR3 bases are TGTGCCTGTGACTGTGGGACAGCACAACTCTTCTTT. The J gene is TRDJ2, the V gene TRDV2; unclear D gene. CDR1 is GEAIGNYY, CDR2 EKD, per germline. The CDR3 is 12 residues long. Trimming left V 3 bases short and J 4 bases short, with 5 bases between.

Concerning this clone: The TCRdb record carries a much larger clone's protein, which differs from this DNA's translation at residues 6 and 13; a read error is the likely cause, and the protein listed here is the DNA translation. The V call is TRDV2, the J call TRDJ3; D is possibly TRDD3 (6 bases). There are 20 residues in the CDR3. CDR1 is GEAIGNYY, CDR2 EKD, per germline. This CDR3 is CACDSEHLGTYSGDTRQMFF. In DNA, the CDR3 is TGTGCCTGTGACTCCGAGCATCTGGGGACGTACTCCGGGGACACCCGACAGATGTTTTTC.

About this clone itself: TCRdb's protein for this DNA is that of a much larger clone and differs from the translation at residue 5, likely a read error; the protein shown is the DNA translation. The chain links TRDV2 to TRDJ3, with 11 bases matching TRDD3. CDR1 GEAIGNYY and CDR2 EKD come from the germline V gene. J gave up 0 bases and V 3 bases, and 6 bases lay outside the gene matches. This CDR3 contains 19 residues. In nucleotides, the CDR3 is TGTGCCTGTGACGCCGTACTGGGGGATAGCTCCTGGGACACCCGACAGATGTTTTTC. It codes for CACDAVLGDSSWDTRQMFF.

This clone was seen a handful of times. A far larger clone is just one base off, so this is likely a read error. Other DNA sequences within the sample encode an identical CDR3. The chain carries TRDV2 and TRDJ3, with 13 bases that match TRDD3. Germline V lookup: CDR1 GEAIGNYY, CDR2 EKD. After removal of 0 bases from V and 4 bases from J, the junction contained 11 bases not matched to a gene. The CDR3 contains 21 residues. In DNA, the CDR3 is TGTGCCTGTGACACCGTACTGGGGGATACGATTAGCTCTTGGGACACCCGACAGATGTTTTTC. Translated, it gives CACDTVLGDTISSWDTRQMFF.

A remark on this clone: TCRdb's protein for this DNA is that of a much larger clone and differs from the translation at residue 8, likely a read error; the protein shown is the DNA translation. For the CDR3, the DNA is TGTGCCTGTGACACCGGGGGATGCGACTCCTGGGACACCCGACAGATGTTTTTC. Translating gives CACDTGGCDSWDTRQMFF. The rearrangement uses TRDV2 and TRDJ3, with TRDD3 matching 7 bases. The CDR3 covers 18 residues. V trimming: 0 bases; J trimming: 0 bases; junction bases outside the gene matches: 4. Per the germline V gene, CDR1 is GEAIGNYY and CDR2 is EKD.